This T cell receptor beta chain was found in a study of blood T cell repertoires in COVID-19. The repertoire was sequenced with immunoSEQ multiplex PCR; TCRdb's copy has only in-frame clones and lacks some. The sample records a few hundred thousand clones, more than 70% being singletons. V shed 3 bases and J shed 0 bases, with 15 bases lying between them. Germline V gene lookup returns CDR1 SGHTA and CDR2 FQGNSA. This CDR3 is built from 17 residues. The chain is built from TRBV7-2 and TRBJ1-3; D possibly corresponds to TRBD1 (6 bases). The sequencing input was peripheral blood. This TCR was recovered from a man in his forties or fifties with acute or convalescent COVID-19. The CDR3 DNA reads as TGTGCCAGCAGCTTCGCCGGGACAACGATCTCTGGAAACACCATATATTTT. Amino acids: CASSFAGTTISGNTIYF.